Listed here are 11 T cell receptor beta chains from one sample, sequenced in a study of blood T cell repertoires in COVID-19. Data came from immunoSEQ multiplex PCR; TCRdb stores just in-frame clones and leaves some out. The sample includes roughly 150,000 clones, around 88% of them seen just once. Input material: peripheral blood. The receptors here all came from a human donor in a cohort sampled during active COVID-19.

The V gene is TRBV29-1, the J gene TRBJ2-5; 11 bases are a match to TRBD1. CDR1 SQVTM and CDR2 ANQGSEA come from the germline V gene. Trimming at V came to 7 bases and at J to 5 bases, leaving 12 bases not matched to a gene. The CDR3 length is 15 residues. As DNA, the CDR3 is TGCAGCGCCGAGGGGACAGGGGGGGTTTTGGAGACCCAGTACTTC. Translating gives CSAEGTGGVLETQYF.

The rearrangement links TRBV6-6 to TRBJ1-5; 9 nucleotides match TRBD1. V trimming: 2 bases; J trimming: 5 bases; junction bases outside the gene matches: 7. CDR1 and CDR2 (germline): MNHNY, SVGAGI (reference sequence). The CDR3 runs to 16 residues. The DNA for the CDR3 is TGTGCCAGCAGTTACCACAGGGGGCAGAAGTATCAGCCCCAGCATTTT. It is translated as CASSYHRGQKYQPQHF.

This clone has only one observation. The J gene is TRBJ1-5, the V gene TRBV19; D may be TRBD1 (5 bases). CDR3 size: 14 residues. In germline, CDR1 is LNHDA, CDR2 SQIVND (reference sequence). V lost 3 bases to trimming and J lost 0 bases, with 6 bases between them. The CDR3 DNA follows: TGTGCCAGTAGTATGGGGGGTAGCAATCAGCCCCAGCATTTT. Its protein is CASSMGGSNQPQHF.

The rearrangement links TRBV15 to TRBJ2-7, with TRBD1 matching over 8 bases. The V segment lost 5 bases and the J segment 4 bases; nucleotides outside the gene matches: 7. From germline, CDR1 is LNHNV and CDR2 YYDKDF (reference sequence). The CDR3 is 14 residues long. The CDR3 here is CATSGRDRLYEQYF. CDR3 nucleotide sequence: TGTGCCACCAGCGGCCGGGACAGGCTTTACGAGCAGTACTTC.

The chain combines TRBV6-2 or TRBV6-3 with TRBJ2-7; 10 bases fit TRBD1. This CDR3 has 15 amino acids. J lost 0 bases, V lost 6 bases, and 5 bases had no gene match. Germline values: CDR1 MNHEY, CDR2 SVGEGT. This CDR3 is CASSLWTGGSYEQYF. CDR3 DNA sequence: TGTGCCAGCAGCCTCTGGACAGGGGGCTCCTACGAGCAGTACTTC.

The rearrangement links TRBV15 to TRBJ1-2; 9 bases match TRBD1. This CDR3 has 16 residues. The V gene's germline CDR1 is LNHNV and CDR2 YYDKDF (reference sequence). Losses at the gene ends were 0 bases for V and 5 bases for J; bases not matched to a gene: 7. Here the CDR3 DNA reads TGTGCCACCAGCAGAGATTCGAGGGGGACAGGGTATGGCTACACCTTC. Translating gives CATSRDSRGTGYGYTF.

This clone was found a few times. This chain connects TRBV28 to TRBJ1-5, with 9 bases matching TRBD1. Trimming cost V 6 bases and J 3 bases; bases outside gene matches: 6. CDR1 is MDHEN, CDR2 SYDVKM, per germline. The length of the CDR3 is 15 residues. The CDR3 DNA is TGTGCCAGCAGACCACAGGGGGCTACCAATCAGCCCCAGCATTTT. This sequence encodes CASRPQGATNQPQHF.

This chain links TRBV2 with TRBJ2-3; D is ambiguous. Germline values: CDR1 SNHLY, CDR2 FYNNEI. Trimming took 2 bases from V and 5 from J, leaving 5 bases between them. The CDR3 is 12 residues long. CDR3 protein: CASSEPGDTQYF. Here the CDR3 DNA reads TGTGCCAGCAGTGAACCCGGAGATACGCAGTATTTT.

This clone was counted a few times. V is TRBV7-9 and J is TRBJ2-2; TRBD2 agrees at 10 bases. The germline V gene encodes CDR1 SEHNR and CDR2 FQNEAQ (reference sequence). The CDR3 has 18 residues. Trimming at V came to 11 bases and at J to 1 base, leaving 16 bases not matched to a gene. CDR3 coding DNA: TGTGCCGGATCAAAGGGATTAGCGGGAGGATGGAACACCGGGGAGCTGTTTTTT. Protein: CAGSKGLAGGWNTGELFF.

This chain links TRBV5-1 with TRBJ1-1; perhaps TRBD1 as D (6 bases). The CDR3 is 14 amino acids. Trimming stripped 3 bases from V and 1 base from J, with 10 bases between. The germline V gene encodes CDR1 SGHRS and CDR2 YFSETQ. CDR3 residues: CASSSLTGNTEAFF. For the CDR3, the DNA is TGCGCCAGCAGCTCGCTGACAGGGAACACTGAAGCTTTCTTT.

The V and J genes are TRBV2 and TRBJ2-1, with D perhaps matching TRBD2 (5 bases). In germline, CDR1 is SNHLY, CDR2 FYNNEI. The V gene lost 1 base and the J gene lost 14 bases, with 12 bases spanning the gap. The CDR3 has 12 amino acids. In DNA, the CDR3 is TGTGCCAGCAGTGAAGAGGAGGCTCGAGAGTTCTTC. It specifies CASSEEEAREFF.